This TCR beta chain was identified during a study of T cell repertoires in cytomegalovirus infection. About the study: Indications of both CMV infection and matching HLA type were provided by public TCR beta signatures. Points from the study as a whole: CMV-specific HLA-C-restricted TCR beta clonotypes dominated the ex vivo response.

MiXCR, run by TCRdb on the reads, gives a single entry per CDR3 protein. The repertoire consists of 450,000 to 650,000 distinct CDR3 sequences, with almost 40% occurring once and the leading ten covering about 46%. Note on this clonotype: Its specificity is not known.

The CDR3 runs 18 residues. The V segment lost 2 bases and the J segment 4 bases; nucleotides outside the gene matches: 10. Germline V gene lookup returns CDR1 MNHEY and CDR2 SMNVEV (reference sequence). This receptor was taken from a human donor in good health (CMV status not recorded). Some clones in this sample may be carry-over from other donors' samples. The chain couples TRBV27 to TRBJ2-6; 8 nucleotides match TRBD2. This material consisted of cultured PBMCs, taken from culture after CMV antigen stimulation. CDR3 in DNA: TGTGCCAGCAGTTTAAAATCGTCGGGGGGGCAGGGGGCCAACGTCCTGACTTTC. Protein sequence: CASSLKSSGGQGANVLTF.